A single sample is the source of the 30 T cell receptor beta chains below, sequenced in a study of shared clonotypes between healthy human individuals. The data were produced by immunoSEQ multiplex PCR, yet TCRdb's version contains in-frame clones alone and is incomplete. The sample includes almost 750,000 clones, about two thirds of them seen just once. Input material: memory CD4+ T cells sorted from blood. Subset: CD45RA-negative fraction. The origin of the receptors is a woman aged 25 to 39 in good health.

The V gene is TRBV4-2, the J gene TRBJ2-5, with TRBD2 identical over 12 bases. Germline CDR1 LGHNA, CDR2 YNFKEQ. J gave up 5 bases and V 5 bases, and 9 bases lay outside the gene matches. This CDR3 has 16 amino acids. The CDR3 bases are TGTGCCAGCAGCGCGAGACTAGCGGGAGTCGGTGAGACCCAGTACTTC. Its translation: CASSARLAGVGETQYF.

The V call is TRBV6-1, the J call TRBJ2-4; TRBD1 might be the D (6 bases). Germline V gene data show CDR1 as MNHNS and CDR2 as SASEGT. The CDR3 has 13 amino acids. The ends were cut back, 4 bases at V and 8 bases at J, with 12 bases in the middle. In DNA form, the CDR3 reads TGTGCCAGCAGTGGGGCCCCAGGGGACATTCAGTACTTC. It translates to CASSGAPGDIQYF.

The sample holds a few counts of this clone. The genes are TRBV6-6 and TRBJ1-2; D not certain. The germline V gene has CDR1 MNHNY and CDR2 SVGAGI (reference sequence). The CDR3 length is 13 residues. V lost 2 bases to trimming and J lost 4 bases, with 8 bases between them. In nucleotides, the CDR3 is TGTGCCAGCAGTTACAAGGTGACCTATGGCTACACCTTC. Translated: CASSYKVTYGYTF.

This rearrangement joins TRBV21-1 to TRBJ2-7; the table gives TRBD1 as D, unverified against the DNA. TRBV21-1 is noted as a pseudogene. This CDR3 region has 9 residues. Written as DNA, the CDR3 is TGTGCCAGCAGCAAGAAAGACAACTTC. Translation: CASSKKDNF.

The rearrangement joins TRBV4-2 to TRBJ2-7; 7 nucleotides align to TRBD1. This CDR3 spans 15 amino acids. Per the germline V gene, CDR1 is LGHNA and CDR2 is YNFKEQ. J gave up 3 bases and V 1 base, and 6 bases lay outside the gene matches. In DNA form, the CDR3 reads TGTGCCAGCAGCCAAGCGGGACAGAGGAGCTACGAGCAGTACTTC. Its translation is CASSQAGQRSYEQYF.

The V call is TRBV6-5, the J call TRBJ2-5, with D maybe TRBD1 (5 bases). The V gene's germline CDR1 is MNHEY and CDR2 SVGAGI. V lost 2 bases to trimming and J lost 2 bases, with 9 bases between them. The CDR3 sequence is 14 residues long. The CDR3 reads CASSYGAVQETQYF. DNA of the CDR3: TGTGCCAGCAGTTACGGGGCAGTACAAGAGACCCAGTACTTC.

This chain links TRBV9 with TRBJ2-2; D not resolved. The length of the CDR3 is 15 residues. The germline CDR1 and CDR2 sequences are SGDLS and YYNGEE. The ends were cut back, 0 bases at V and 6 bases at J, with 12 bases in the middle. As DNA, the CDR3 is TGTGCCAGCAGCGTAGATCTAGGGTTCGCCGGGGAGCTGTTTTTT. This gives the protein CASSVDLGFAGELFF.

CDR3 in DNA: TGCGCCAGCAGCATATCTAGCGGGCGTTACAATGAGCAGTTCTTC. It yields the protein CASSISSGRYNEQFF. This chain joins TRBV5-1 and TRBJ2-1; 8 bases are shared with TRBD2. Trimming at V came to 4 bases and at J to 4 bases, leaving 7 bases not matched to a gene. The germline V gene has CDR1 SGHRS and CDR2 YFSETQ. This CDR3 comprises 15 residues.

The chain joins TRBV7-9 to TRBJ1-4, with unresolved D. The length of the CDR3 is 11 residues. Trimming stripped 4 bases from V and 7 bases from J, with 4 bases between. Germline V CDR1 and CDR2: SEHNR, FQNEAQ (reference sequence). CDR3 DNA: TGTGCCAGCAGCTCGGGTGAAAAACTGTTTTTT. This encodes CASSSGEKLFF.

The table lists this clone with a few counts. V usage is TRBV28 and J usage is TRBJ2-3; the match to TRBD2 covers 13 bases. From germline, CDR1 is MDHEN and CDR2 SYDVKM. The junction had 3 bases not matched to a gene; V was cut back by 2 bases and J by 4 bases. CDR3 length: 16 residues. As DNA, the CDR3 is TGTGCCAGCAGTTTAGGACTAGCGGGAGATCCAGATACGCAGTATTTT. Protein sequence: CASSLGLAGDPDTQYF.

The chain links TRBV11-2 to TRBJ2-5; D is possibly TRBD1 (6 bases). V was clipped by 1 base and J by 1 base, with 13 bases between them. Germline V CDR1 and CDR2: SGHAT, FQNNGV. CDR3 length equals 16 residues. CDR3 coding DNA: TGTGCCAGCAGCTTAGCTCCCGGGACAACCCAAGAGACCCAGTACTTC. This encodes CASSLAPGTTQETQYF.

The rearrangement uses TRBV7-2 and TRBJ1-1; D remains ambiguous. CDR3 length equals 13 residues. V dropped 5 bases and J dropped 0 bases, with 7 bases sitting between them. CDR1 SGHTA and CDR2 FQGNSA come from the germline V gene. The CDR3 DNA sequence: TGTGCCAGCAGCCGGTGGTTGAACACTGAAGCTTTCTTT. This gives the protein CASSRWLNTEAFF.

This clone was observed a few times. The J gene is TRBJ1-3, the V gene TRBV7-8; D is possibly TRBD1 (5 bases). Deletions cut 2 bases from V and 0 bases from J, with 17 bases between. The CDR3 is made up of 18 amino acids. CDR1 and CDR2 from the germline V gene are SGHVS and FQNEAQ. Here the CDR3 reads CASSLLAAGTFSGNTIYF. Here the CDR3 DNA reads TGTGCCAGCAGCTTATTGGCAGCCGGGACGTTCTCTGGAAACACCATATATTTT.

The rearrangement links TRBV28 to TRBJ1-1; no firm D call. V was cut by 4 bases and J by 1 base, with 10 bases left in between. Germline CDR1 is MDHEN and CDR2 is SYDVKM. The CDR3 totals 14 residues. This CDR3 reads CASSSRRPNTEAFF. In DNA form, the CDR3 reads TGTGCCAGCAGTTCGAGACGGCCGAACACTGAAGCTTTCTTT.

V gene TRBV7-6 combines with J gene TRBJ2-3, with D perhaps assigned TRBD1 or TRBD2 (7 bases each). The V and J ends lost 5 bases and 6 bases respectively, with 15 bases between them. This CDR3 contains 14 residues. Germline V gene sequence: CDR1 SGHVS, CDR2 FNYEAQ. Here the CDR3 DNA reads TGTGCCAGCAGCGGCTACAGGGGAGGGGATACGCAGTATTTT. This sequence encodes CASSGYRGGDTQYF.

With respect to this clone: Other DNA sequences in the sample encode the same CDR3. The chain couples TRBV5-1 to TRBJ1-4; 7 bases agree with TRBD1. CDR3 length: 14 residues. V shed 0 bases, J shed 7 bases, and the junction held 3 bases outside the gene matches. CDR1 is SGHRS and CDR2 is YFSETQ in the germline V gene. CDR3 sequence (DNA): TGCGCCAGCAGCTTGGGAGCAGGGGGTGAAAAACTGTTTTTT. Encoded protein: CASSLGAGGEKLFF.

V usage is TRBV14 and J usage is TRBJ2-7, with D hard to call. Between the trimmed V and J ends, which lost 1 base and 0 bases, there was a span of 4 bases. CDR1 is SGHDN, CDR2 FVKESK, per germline. This CDR3 spans 13 amino acids. CDR3 loop: CASSQVNSYEQYF. The DNA for the CDR3 is TGTGCCAGCAGCCAAGTCAACTCCTACGAGCAGTACTTC.

There are a few counts of this clone. The V call is TRBV27, the J call TRBJ1-1, with D possibly matching TRBD1 (5 bases). V lost 1 base, J lost 1 base, and 25 bases lay in between. This CDR3 spans 20 amino acids. Germline CDR1 and CDR2: MNHEY and SMNVEV (reference sequence). CDR3 DNA: TGTGCCAGCAGTTTATATTGGAGCGGGGGTCTAGCTAACCCGAACACTGAAGCTTTCTTT. Residues: CASSLYWSGGLANPNTEAFF.

This chain links TRBV27 with TRBJ1-5, with D perhaps TRBD1 (5 bases). Deletions cut 6 bases from V and 0 bases from J, with 15 bases between. The length of the CDR3 is 16 residues. Germline values: CDR1 MNHEY, CDR2 SMNVEV (reference sequence). DNA of the CDR3: TGTGCCAGCAGCCCAACAGGACCTTATAGCAATCAGCCCCAGCATTTT. Amino acid sequence: CASSPTGPYSNQPQHF.

The chain joins TRBV5-6 to TRBJ2-3; the D call may be TRBD1 or TRBD2 (5 bases each). Looked up from germline, CDR1 is SGHDT and CDR2 is YYEEEE. The CDR3 contains 15 residues. The ends were cut back, 4 bases at V and 5 bases at J, with 17 bases in the middle. As DNA, the CDR3 is TGTGCCAGCAGCCCAGGGACCGGGCCGGGAGATACGCAGTATTTT. This sequence encodes CASSPGTGPGDTQYF.

The chain combines TRBV28 with TRBJ2-3, with 9 nucleotides matching TRBD1. The CDR3 totals 15 residues. The germline V gene encodes CDR1 MDHEN and CDR2 SYDVKM. The junction had 6 bases not matched to a gene; V was cut back by 6 bases and J by 2 bases. The CDR3: CASSLGQGPTDTQYF. The CDR3 nucleotides are TGTGCCAGCAGCTTAGGACAGGGGCCCACAGATACGCAGTATTTT.

This clone was observed many times. The rearrangement uses TRBV10-3 and TRBJ2-7; 9 bases are shared with TRBD1. V shed 4 bases and J 2 bases; nucleotides not matched to a gene: 9. This CDR3 is built from 16 residues. Germline values: CDR1 ENHRY, CDR2 SYGVKD. This CDR3 is CAISGRDRANPYEQYF. CDR3 bases: TGTGCCATCAGTGGGAGGGACAGGGCGAATCCCTACGAGCAGTACTTC.

The chain uses TRBV15 and TRBJ2-7; D is tentatively TRBD1 or TRBD2 (6 bases each). This CDR3 region has 15 residues. Trimming removed 3 bases at V and 5 bases at J, with 17 bases between. Per germline, CDR1 LNHNV and CDR2 YYDKDF (reference sequence). Written as DNA, the CDR3 is TGTGCCACCAGCAGTGCGGGACAACTTGGCAACGAGCAGTACTTC. Translated, it gives CATSSAGQLGNEQYF.

The V and J genes are TRBV4-1 and TRBJ2-7; 12 nucleotides line up with TRBD2. CDR1 is MGHRA, CDR2 YSYEKL, per germline. There are 15 residues in the CDR3. The trim removed 4 bases at V and 5 bases at J, leaving 6 bases unmatched. As DNA, the CDR3 is TGCGCCAGCAGCCGTCCTAGCGGGAGGGTACACGAGCAGTACTTC. Translated, it gives CASSRPSGRVHEQYF.

Worth noting for this clone: Within the sample, other DNA sequences also encode this same CDR3. This chain links TRBV28 with TRBJ1-2; 7 positions match TRBD1. Germline loops: CDR1 MDHEN, CDR2 SYDVKM. The CDR3 spans 14 residues. The V and J ends lost 6 bases and 0 bases, in that order; junction bases with no gene match: 4. CDR3 loop: CASRRRGANYGYTF. Written as DNA, the CDR3 is TGTGCCAGCAGGCGCAGGGGGGCTAACTATGGCTACACCTTC.

This sequence joins TRBV12-5 and TRBJ2-3; 7 bases agree with TRBD1. This CDR3 contains 16 residues. Unmatched junction bases numbered 9, after V lost 5 bases and J lost 1 base. Germline V gene data show CDR1 as LGHNT and CDR2 as FRNRAP. The chain's CDR3 is CASGTATGKGTDTQYF. In DNA form, the CDR3 reads TGTGCTAGTGGTACAGCGACAGGGAAAGGCACAGATACGCAGTATTTT.

This clone occurred a few times. The chain employs TRBV6-1 and TRBJ1-5, with D hard to call. This CDR3 contains 13 residues. With 3 bases removed from V and 4 bases from J, the gap between germline ends came to 7 bases. Germline assignment: CDR1 MNHNS and CDR2 SASEGT. The DNA for the CDR3 is TGTGCCAGCAGTGAGTTGAGGAATCAGCCCCAGCATTTT. Amino acid sequence: CASSELRNQPQHF.

About this clone: This sample also contains other DNA sequences that code for the same CDR3. The genes are TRBV10-3 and TRBJ2-7; D is unresolved. V was cut by 3 bases and J by 3 bases, with 3 bases left in between. Germline V gene lookup returns CDR1 ENHRY and CDR2 SYGVKD. The CDR3 loop spans 11 amino acids. The CDR3 sequence: CAISDIYEQYF. For the CDR3, the DNA is TGTGCCATCAGTGACATCTACGAGCAGTACTTC.

V gene TRBV5-4 combines with J gene TRBJ1-2, with 7 bases aligning to TRBD1. This CDR3 contains 14 residues. V dropped 4 bases and J dropped 6; count of bases not matched to a gene: 9. CDR1 is SGHNT and CDR2 is YYREEE in the germline V gene (reference sequence). The CDR3 protein is CASSPITTGDGYTF. CDR3 sequence (DNA): TGTGCCAGCAGCCCCATAACTACAGGGGATGGCTACACCTTC.

The chain uses TRBV12-5 and TRBJ2-3; 10 bases match TRBD2. CDR3 length: 17 amino acids. V shed 6 bases and J 6 bases; nucleotides not matched to a gene: 15. CDR1 is LGHNT, CDR2 FRNRAP, per germline. This CDR3 is CASGEPPTSGNGDTQYF. CDR3 coding DNA: TGTGCTAGTGGAGAGCCCCCTACTAGCGGGAACGGGGATACGCAGTATTTT.